Given below is one T cell receptor beta chain in context. Other DNA sequences in the sample encode the same CDR3. The data were taken from a study of shared clonotypes between healthy human individuals. The overall study: With ages of 18 to 49, the donors were a couple of women and three men.

TCRdb's copy holds only in-frame clones and misses some; the assay was immunoSEQ multiplex PCR. The sample includes 1,400,000 or so clones, about 98.5% of them seen just once. Germline V CDR1 and CDR2: SGDLS, YYNGEE. The V end lost 0 bases, the J end lost 0 bases, and 3 bases lay between the germline ends. This CDR3 comprises 13 residues. Sequenced: naive CD4+ T cells sorted from blood. As to subset: CD45RA+ positively selected. This sequence originates from a man aged 25-45 years in good health. The chain links TRBV9 to TRBJ1-1; the D is unclear. CDR3 coding DNA: TGTGCCAGCAGCGTAGACATGAACACTGAAGCTTTCTTT. Its protein product is CASSVDMNTEAFF.